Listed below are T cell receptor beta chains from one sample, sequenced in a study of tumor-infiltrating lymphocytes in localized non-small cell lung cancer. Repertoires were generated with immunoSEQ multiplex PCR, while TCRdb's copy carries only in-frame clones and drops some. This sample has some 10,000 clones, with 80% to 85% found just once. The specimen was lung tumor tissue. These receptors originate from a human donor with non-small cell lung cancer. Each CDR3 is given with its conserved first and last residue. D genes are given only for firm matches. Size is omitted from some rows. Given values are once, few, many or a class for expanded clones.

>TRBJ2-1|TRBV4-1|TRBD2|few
TGCGCCAGCAGCCAAGATGTGCGCGGGGGTCGCTACAATGAGCAGTTCTTC
CASSQDVRGGRYNEQFF
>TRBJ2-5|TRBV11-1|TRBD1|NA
TGTGCCAGCAGCTTAAGGGGGCCGGAGACCCAGTACTTC
CASSLRGPETQYF
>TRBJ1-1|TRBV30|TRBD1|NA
TGTGCCTGGAGTCAAGGGGGCTCTGAAGCTTTCTTT
CAWSQGGSEAFF
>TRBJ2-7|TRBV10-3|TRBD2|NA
TGTGCCATCCGGGGGGCGTCGGAGCGGGGGCAGGGCGAGCAGTACTTC
CAIRGASERGQGEQYF
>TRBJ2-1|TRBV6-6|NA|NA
TGTGCCAGCAGTCCCGGAACCTACAATGAGCAGTTCTTC
CASSPGTYNEQFF
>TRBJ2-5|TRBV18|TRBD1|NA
TGTGCCAGCTCACGGGACAGGGGGCAGGAGACCCAGTACTTC
CASSRDRGQETQYF
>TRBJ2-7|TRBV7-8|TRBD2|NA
TGTGCCAGCAGGAGCCTGGGACTAGCGGGGGGGTCCTACGAGCAGTACTTC
CASRSLGLAGGSYEQYF
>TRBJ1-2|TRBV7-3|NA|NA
TGTGCCAGCAGCCCCGGGGGGGACGGAGTATATGGCTACACCTTC
CASSPGGDGVYGYTF
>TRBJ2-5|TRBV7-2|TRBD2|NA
TGTGCCAGCAGCTACGAGAGAACCTTAGCGGGGGGGCGGGAGACCCAGTACTTC
CASSYERTLAGGRETQYF
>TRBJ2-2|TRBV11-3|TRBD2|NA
TGTGCCAGCAGCTTAGCAGGGGAGGGAGCGGGAGGGCCGAACACCGGGGAGCTGTTTTTT
CASSLAGEGAGGPNTGELFF
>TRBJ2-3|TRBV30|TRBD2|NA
TGTGCCTGGACTAAACAAGTGCGGGGGGGCACAGATACGCAGTATTTT
CAWTKQVRGGTDTQYF
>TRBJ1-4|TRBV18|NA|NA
TGTGCCAGCTCACTACAGGGTACCAATGAAAAACTGTTTTTT
CASSLQGTNEKLFF
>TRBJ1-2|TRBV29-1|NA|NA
TGCAGCGTTGAGGCCATACCCCTCGGCTACACCTTC
CSVEAIPLGYTF
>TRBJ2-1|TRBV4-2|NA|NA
TGTGCCAGCAGCCCCTATTCAGTCTTTTCTTCGGCCTACAATGAGCAGTTCTTC
CASSPYSVFSSAYNEQFF
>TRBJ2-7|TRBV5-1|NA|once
TGCGCCAGCAGCTTTGATTTGGAATACGAGCAGTACTTC
CASSFDLEYEQYF
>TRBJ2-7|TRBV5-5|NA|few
TGTGCCAGCAGCTTGGCCGGGGCGTTCTCCTACGAGCAGTACTTC
CASSLAGAFSYEQYF
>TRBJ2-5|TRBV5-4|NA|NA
TGTGCCAGCAGCTTGGACGAGCAAGAGACCCAGTACTTC
CASSLDEQETQYF
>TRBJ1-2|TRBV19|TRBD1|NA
TGTGCCAGTAGTCTGACAGGGGGCGATCGTAACTATGGCTACACCTTC
CASSLTGGDRNYGYTF
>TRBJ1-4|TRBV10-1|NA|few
TGCGCCATTTGTGGGGAGGGGGTAAACGAAAAACTGTTTTTT
CAICGEGVNEKLFF
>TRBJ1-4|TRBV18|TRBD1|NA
TGTGCCAGCTCGGGGGGACAGAATGAAAAACTGTTTTTT
CASSGGQNEKLFF
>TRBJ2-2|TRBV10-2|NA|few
TGCGCCAGCTGGGGTTCGGGATCCGCGAACACCGGGGAGCTGTTTTTT
CASWGSGSANTGELFF
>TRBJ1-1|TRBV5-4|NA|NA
TGTGCCAGCAGCTTCAAGTTGGTTCCGACTGAAGCTTTCTTT
CASSFKLVPTEAFF
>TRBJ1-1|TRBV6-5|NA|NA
TGTGCCAGCAGTTCGGGGCTCATGGCGAACACTGAAGCTTTCTTT
CASSSGLMANTEAFF
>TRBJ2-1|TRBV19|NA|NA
TGTGCCAGTACTTTTACCCTGGGGGAACTCGATGAGCAGTTCTTC
CASTFTLGELDEQFF
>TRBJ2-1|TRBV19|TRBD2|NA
TGTGCCAGTAGTATTCGTAGCGGGGGGGCCGTGACTAATGAGCAGTTCTTC
CASSIRSGGAVTNEQFF
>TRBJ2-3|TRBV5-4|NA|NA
TGTGCCAGCAGCTTGGGACCAAACACAGATACGCAGTATTTT
CASSLGPNTDTQYF
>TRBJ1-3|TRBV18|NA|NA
TGTGCCAGCTCACCATCGGGAATCGGGAGCTCTGGAAACACCATATATTTT
CASSPSGIGSSGNTIYF
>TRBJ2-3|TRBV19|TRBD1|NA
TGTGCCAGTAGTATGCGGTGGGCAGGGGGCGCAGATACGCAGTATTTT
CASSMRWAGGADTQYF
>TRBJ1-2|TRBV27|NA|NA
TGTGCCAGCAGTCACACTTCCTATGGCTACACCTTC
CASSHTSYGYTF
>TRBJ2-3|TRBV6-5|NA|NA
TGTGCCAGCAACTCACGGGGGGCTAGCACAGATACGCAGTATTTT
CASNSRGASTDTQYF
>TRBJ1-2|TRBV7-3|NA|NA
TGTGCCAGCAGCGGCGGCGCGGATTATGGCTACACCTTC
CASSGGADYGYTF
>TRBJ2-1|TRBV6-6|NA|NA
TGTGCCAGCAGCCCCGGCTGGGAGCAGTTCTTC
CASSPGWEQFF
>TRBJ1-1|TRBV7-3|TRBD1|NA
TGTGCCAGCAGCCCCACAGGGGGCATGAACACTGAAGCTTTCTTT
CASSPTGGMNTEAFF
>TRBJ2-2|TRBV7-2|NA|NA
TGTGCCAGCAGCTTAGACAACAGGGCGAACACCGGGGAGCTGTTTTTT
CASSLDNRANTGELFF
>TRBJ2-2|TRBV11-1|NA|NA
TGTGCCAGCAGCTTACAGAGTGGCGCGGACACCGGGGAGCTGTTTTTT
CASSLQSGADTGELFF
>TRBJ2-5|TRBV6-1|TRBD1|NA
TGTGCCAGCAGTTCTACAGGGGGCGGGTTGACCCAGTACTTC
CASSSTGGGLTQYF